Reported below is one T cell receptor (beta chain). The data originate from a study of blood T cell repertoires in COVID-19. Turning to the study itself: Sources were T cells, B-cell-depleted T cells, or PBMCs; the material itself was cDNA or gDNA.

V was pared by 3 bases and J by 4 bases, with 24 bases between. The CDR3 contains 18 residues. Germline V CDR1 and CDR2: LGHNT, FRNRAP. Clones were sequenced by immunoSEQ multiplex PCR, and TCRdb holds only the in-frame ones, with some missing. The data hold under 450,000 clones, with around nine tenths observed a single time. Source material: peripheral blood. The sequence was obtained from an older woman with COVID-19, enrolled during active disease. This sequence joins TRBV12-5 and TRBJ1-2; the D gene is possibly TRBD1 (5 bases). Written as DNA, the CDR3 is TGTGCTAGTGGTTTCATAATACGGGGAGGAGGGGATTCCTATGGCTACACCTTC. Protein sequence: CASGFIIRGGGDSYGYTF.